Reported below is one TCR beta chain. This clonotype occurred a few times. Its cognate antigen has yet to be identified. The sample holds no much larger clone one base away, and base qualities are not on file. This record comes from a study of molecular identifiers for immune sequencing clone quantification (dated by TCRdb to the late 2010s). A note on the overall study: In a replicate experiment, RNA from around 20,000 or 100,000 naive CD8 T cells was split into five aliquots, four of which were sequenced. This methods study benchmarked molecular-identifier clustering-based TCR repertoire sequencing (MIDCIRS) and TCR RNA copy counting, using CD8 T cells to do so.

Libraries of naive CD8 T cells were generated from around 20,000 to 1,000,000 sorted cells, with 10%, 30% or 50% of the purified RNA used. On a BD FACSAria II, naive CD8 T cells were FACS-sorted as CD8+CD4-CCR7+CD45RA+ and collected into RLT Plus buffer. Ten to eleven TCR copies' worth of Jurkat RNA were spiked into roughly 20,000-1,000,000 naive CD8 T cell samples to test detection sensitivity. CD8 T cells were enriched with RosetteSep CD8+ T Cell Enrichment Cocktail and Ficoll-Paque, followed by ACK red cell lysis. Library construction relied on PCR. TCRdb names Illumina HiSeq 4000 as the instrument used. Bulk TCR libraries were generated as previously described, with the TCR primers listed in Table S5 used. The Qiagen AllPrep DNA/RNA kit was used to purify total RNA. Before analysis, reads from multiple sequencing runs of one library were combined. On the study's bioinformatics: Only reads with exact TCR constant sequence were kept, trimmed to 150 nt, and grouped by their 12-nt molecular barcodes. Reads inside each barcode group were sub-clustered using a 15% Levenshtein threshold, and a quality-weighted consensus sequence was constructed for each RNA molecule. Non-functional sequences were excluded, and lower-count sequences lying one edit away from another sequence were also excluded. On the basis of fitting two negative binomial distributions, barcode sub-clusters with fewer than 20% of the maximum read count were discarded. In-frame beta chains were kept once TCRdb had trimmed the public reads at Q25 with fastp and called clones with MiXCR. CDR3 protein sequences are deduplicated, and each keeps its most common genes and DNA. The V and J calls, along with clone size, are taken from TCRdb and not from the paper's own processing. The sample table holds about half a million distinct CDR3 sequences, of which 20% to 25% were seen once. In total, the top ten clones hold 0.84% of the sample.

Study-wide conclusions, independent of this receptor: About three recovered TCR RNA copies per cell were obtained by modeling, versus roughly 10 by digital PCR, implying a capture efficiency of about 30%. The naive libraries included spiked-in Jurkat TCR RNA (roughly 9 copies' worth), and this RNA is not part of the donor repertoire. In CMV-specific effector cells, clones with more than 20 RNA copies contained over 99% of molecules, whereas in naive cells such clones contained under 1% of molecules. Spiked-in Jurkat TCR RNA equal to a single cell's worth was reported to be detectable even within one million naive CD8 T cells. When barcode sub-clustering was left out, chimeric consensus sequences inflated TCR diversity, with chimeras reaching as high as 47%. The sizes of highly expanded clones could end up underestimated when identical TCR molecules share a barcode.

The receptor's source is a human donor in good health. Some libraries in this study had Jurkat cell RNA spiked in. The sequenced sample was naive CD8+ T cells from blood, with Jurkat cell RNA spiked in. The sample's cell subset or site, from its label and the paper: FACS-sorted CD8+CD4-CCR7+CD45RA+ naive T cells.

At the DNA level, the sequence is TGCAGCGTTGAGGGGCGGGAGGGAACCGGGGAGCTGTTTTTT. Translation gives CSVEGREGTGELFF. This sequence uses TRBV29-1 and TRBJ2-2, with 9 central nucleotides matching TRBD2. V has 3 bases trimmed and J has 5 bases trimmed; junction bases matching no gene number 4. The germline V gene gives CDR1 as SQVTM and CDR2 as ANQGSEA. Its CDR3 holds 14 amino acids, cysteine through phenylalanine. The retained sequence is limited to the CDR3, 42 bases, with the frame set at the first base.